This T cell receptor (beta chain) was obtained from a study of brain T cells in children with intractable seizures. Study-wide points: Only CDR3 sequence similarity suggested viral specificity, without known HCMV serostatus.

Described time point: blood from clinic visit 5 months post-surgery; TSC patient then seizure free. Here immunoSEQ multiplex PCR was the method, and the copy in TCRdb shows in-frame clones only, minus some. The sample shows about 340,000 clones, roughly 92% of them seen only once. With regard to this clone: Its antigen is not known.

This CDR3 has 10 residues. The germline CDR1 and CDR2 sequences are DFQATT and SNEGSKA (reference sequence). V lost 6 bases and J lost 15; bases outside the gene matches: 5. This rearrangement joins TRBV20-1 to TRBJ2-1; 10 bases are shared with TRBD2. The starting material was peripheral blood, obtained less than 6 months after surgery. The TCR comes from a boy in the first two years of life with tuberous sclerosis and intractable seizures. CDR3 region: CSARLAGVFF. CDR3 DNA: TGCAGTGCACGCCTAGCGGGGGTGTTCTTC.